The 32 T cell receptor beta chains below were found in one sample sequenced in a study of neurological immune-mediated disorders. A single record per CDR3 protein comes from TCRdb applying MiXCR to the 5' RACE reads. The data hold approximately 50,000 distinct CDR3 sequences, with 10% observed a single time. What was sequenced was PBMCs. The receptors were gathered from a man between 65 and 85 years old with HTLV-1-associated myelopathy (HAM/TSP).

This clonotype has ten or more counts. The chain recombines TRBV5-1 with TRBJ2-2; D unresolved. Trimming stripped 3 bases from V and 3 bases from J, with 3 bases between. CDR3 size: 12 residues. The germline gives CDR1 SGHRS, CDR2 YFSETQ. CDR3 nucleotide sequence: TGCGCCAGCAGCTGGCACACCGGGGAGCTGTTTTTT. Translated, it gives CASSWHTGELFF.

This clonotype was found many times. The V and J genes are TRBV7-2 and TRBJ1-4, with D unclear. The CDR3 is made up of 13 amino acids. Germline assignment: CDR1 SGHTA and CDR2 FQGNSA. V was cut by 1 base and J by 8 bases, with 8 bases left in between. This CDR3 reads CASSLVWGEKLFF. The CDR3 coding sequence is TGTGCCAGCAGCTTAGTTTGGGGAGAAAAACTGTTTTTT.

In its sample, this clonotype was seen many times. The chain links TRBV3-1 to TRBJ2-1; 9 bases line up with TRBD2. The junction had 7 bases not matched to a gene; V was cut back by 2 bases and J by 8 bases. The CDR3 totals 15 residues. Looked up from germline, CDR1 is LGHDT and CDR2 is YNNKEL (reference sequence). The CDR3 spells CASSQFSGSLDEQFF. The CDR3 DNA reads TGTGCCAGCAGCCAATTTAGCGGGAGTCTCGATGAGCAGTTCTTC.

This clonotype has just a few counts. This rearrangement joins TRBV19 to TRBJ1-6, with 7 bases lining up with TRBD1. This CDR3 comprises 13 residues. Trimming cost V 10 bases and J 10 bases; bases outside gene matches: 10. Germline V gene lookup returns CDR1 LNHDA and CDR2 SQIVND (reference sequence). CDR3 sequence (DNA): TGTGCCACCGCAGACAGGGAGGCATCACCCCTCCACTTT. It specifies CATADREASPLHF.

In this sample, this clonotype turned up many times. V usage is TRBV2 and J usage is TRBJ2-7, with 12 bases aligning to TRBD2. Germline V gives CDR1 SNHLY, CDR2 FYNNEI. The CDR3 runs to 17 residues. V trimming: 9 bases; J trimming: 0 bases; junction bases outside the gene matches: 12. CDR3 amino acids: CARVELAGGLSSYEQYF. The CDR3 DNA is TGTGCCAGAGTAGAACTAGCGGGAGGCCTGAGCTCCTACGAGCAGTACTTC.

This clonotype was recorded at least ten times. The chain couples TRBV5-5 to TRBJ1-6; 7 bases are a match to TRBD1. CDR1 and CDR2 from the germline V gene are SGHKS and YYEKEE (reference sequence). The CDR3 has 15 amino acids. The V segment lost 4 bases and the J segment 7 bases; nucleotides outside the gene matches: 8. The CDR3 DNA sequence: TGTGCCAGCAGCCGAGGACAGGAAAGGAATTCACCCCTCCACTTT. This sequence encodes CASSRGQERNSPLHF.

This clonotype was observed at least ten times. V gene TRBV5-1 combines with J gene TRBJ2-5, with TRBD2 matching 7 bases. The V gene's germline CDR1 is SGHRS and CDR2 YFSETQ. The length of the CDR3 is 15 residues. V was pared by 4 bases and J by 0 bases, with 6 bases of the junction left unmatched. The CDR3 DNA reads TGCGCCAGCAGCCGGATAGCGGGCAACCAAGAGACCCAGTACTTC. Translating it yields CASSRIAGNQETQYF.

This clonotype was seen a handful of times. This could be a read error, since a much larger clone is one nucleotide away. The conserved final phenylalanine or tryptophan is absent from the CDR3, which likely points to a read error. In nucleotides, the CDR3 is TGTGCCAGCAGCCCCGCCCCAGGTGGCTACACCGTC. Translated, it gives CASSPAPGGYTV. The rearrangement joins TRBV3-1 to TRBJ1-2; D is unclear. This CDR3 has 12 residues. The V gene's germline CDR1 is LGHDT and CDR2 YNNKEL (reference sequence). V lost 4 bases to trimming and J lost 7 bases, with 10 bases between them.

Ten or more counts support this clonotype. The chain combines TRBV18 with TRBJ1-1; 10 bases are a match to TRBD1. The CDR3 has 15 amino acids. With 1 base clipped from V and 3 bases from J, the junction kept 2 bases outside the gene matches. In germline, CDR1 is KGHSH, CDR2 LQKENI. The CDR3 here is CASSPLGTGDTEAFF. DNA of the CDR3: TGTGCCAGCTCACCACTCGGGACAGGGGACACTGAAGCTTTCTTT.

This clonotype was seen ten or more times. The chain has TRBV18 and TRBJ2-6; 8 positions agree with TRBD2. V trimming: 3 bases; J trimming: 3 bases; junction bases outside the gene matches: 7. This CDR3 is 17 amino acids long. The germline gives CDR1 KGHSH, CDR2 LQKENI. Here the CDR3 reads CASSPRVGRVGANVLTF. The DNA of the CDR3 is TGTGCCAGCTCACCCCGTGTCGGGAGGGTTGGGGCCAACGTCCTGACTTTC.

This clonotype came up many times. The J gene is TRBJ2-5, the V gene TRBV11-1; 9 nucleotides agree with TRBD2. The CDR3 contains 17 residues. The germline V gene encodes CDR1 SGHAT and CDR2 FQDESV (reference sequence). V shed 4 bases and J 5 bases; nucleotides not matched to a gene: 14. The DNA for the CDR3 is TGTGCCAGCAGCTCCCGAAGTAGCGGGAGTCTCGTCGAGACCCAGTACTTC. Translation gives CASSSRSSGSLVETQYF.

At least ten counts were recorded for this clonotype. The V and J genes are TRBV27 and TRBJ2-7; maybe TRBD1 (5 bases). Trimming cost V 4 bases and J 0 bases, with 16 bases left between them. CDR3 length equals 16 residues. CDR1 MNHEY and CDR2 SMNVEV come from the germline V gene (reference sequence). CDR3 bases: TGTGCCAGCAGTTCGTCAGGCAGGGTCGGCTCCTACGAGCAGTACTTC. It yields the protein CASSSSGRVGSYEQYF.

At least ten counts were recorded for this clonotype. The chain has TRBV7-3 and TRBJ2-2, with D possibly matching TRBD2 (6 bases). Germline lookup yields CDR1 SGHTA and CDR2 FQGTGA. Trimming removed 3 bases at V and 7 bases at J, with 15 bases between. This CDR3 is 15 amino acids long. CDR3 coding DNA: TGTGCCAGCAGCTTCTCTCCGGGAGAGGGCGGGGAGCTGTTTTTT. Its protein is CASSFSPGEGGELFF.

This clonotype was picked up many times. This chain uses TRBV7-8 with TRBJ1-2; 7 bases are a match to TRBD1. Germline CDR1 and CDR2: SGHVS and FQNEAQ. The CDR3 extends over 15 amino acids. V trimming: 2 bases; J trimming: 8 bases; junction bases outside the gene matches: 11. The CDR3 protein is CASSLQGGIWEGYTF. Written as DNA, the CDR3 is TGTGCCAGCAGCTTACAGGGGGGGATCTGGGAAGGCTACACCTTC.

This clonotype was counted many times. The rearrangement uses TRBV12-3 or TRBV12-4 and TRBJ1-3; D is unclear. CDR3 length: 16 amino acids. Trimming took off 0 bases at V and 2 bases at J, with 11 bases between the two ends. Here the CDR3 DNA reads TGTGCCAGCAGTTTAGCCTTCGGCTCTCCTGGAAACACCATATATTTT. The encoded protein is CASSLAFGSPGNTIYF.

At least ten counts were recorded for this clonotype. This chain joins TRBV7-2 and TRBJ1-4; maybe TRBD1 (6 bases). Trimming cost V 7 bases and J 4 bases, with 13 bases left between them. This CDR3 comprises 14 residues. The germline CDR1 and CDR2 sequences are SGHTA and FQGNSA. The CDR3 nucleotides read TGTGCCAGCACCCAAGGGGGGTTTAATGAAAAACTGTTTTTT. This gives the protein CASTQGGFNEKLFF.

Notes on this clonotype: At one end, the junction sequence differs from germline, possibly due to a read error. The chain links TRBV5-1 to TRBJ2-5; tentatively, D is TRBD1 (5 bases). The length of the CDR3 is 13 residues. The V gene's germline CDR1 is SGHRS and CDR2 YFSETQ. CDR3 sequence reads: CASSVVVQETQYF. The CDR3 nucleotides read TGCGCCAGCAGCGTCGTCGTACAGGAGACACAGTACTTC.

This clonotype was recorded at least ten times. This chain uses TRBV5-1 with TRBJ1-1; a weak D match, TRBD1 (6 bases). Trimming took 4 bases from V and 0 from J, leaving 19 bases between them. CDR3 length equals 17 residues. Looked up from germline, CDR1 is SGHRS and CDR2 is YFSETQ. In nucleotides, the CDR3 is TGCGCCAGCAGCGCCAGGGGTGGGGGACGAATGAACACTGAAGCTTTCTTT. Protein product: CASSARGGGRMNTEAFF.

Many counts were recorded for this clonotype. This chain connects TRBV6-1 to TRBJ2-7; D uncertain. The germline gives CDR1 MNHNS, CDR2 SASEGT. The CDR3 spans 12 residues. The V end was cut by 4 bases, the J end by 5 bases, with 9 bases between. CDR3 loop: CASSARANEQYF. The DNA of the CDR3 is TGTGCCAGCAGTGCCAGAGCTAACGAGCAGTACTTC.

This clonotype was seen ten or more times. The chain combines TRBV5-1 with TRBJ1-1; a weak D match, TRBD1 (6 bases). V lost 1 base, J lost 7 bases, and 14 bases lay in between. Per germline, CDR1 SGHRS and CDR2 YFSETQ. This CDR3 has 14 amino acids. The CDR3: CASSLRGGVDEAFF. CDR3 in DNA: TGCGCCAGCAGCTTGCGGGGGGGCGTCGATGAAGCTTTCTTT.

This clonotype has a count of ten or more. This sequence joins TRBV12-3 or TRBV12-4 and TRBJ2-6; D unclear. This CDR3 spans 15 amino acids. V shed 7 bases and J shed 0 bases, with 10 bases lying between them. The CDR3 DNA reads TGTGCCAGCACCCCGCACGGCTCTGGGGCCAACGTCCTGACTTTC. Translation: CASTPHGSGANVLTF.

This clonotype was detected many times. The V call is TRBV12-3 or TRBV12-4, the J call TRBJ2-7, with 7 bases that match TRBD2. J was trimmed by 3 bases and V by 6 bases; bases with no gene match: 8. The CDR3 runs 14 residues. The chain's CDR3 is CASSLGRKDYEQYF. The CDR3 nucleotides read TGTGCCAGCAGCCTCGGGAGGAAGGACTACGAGCAGTACTTC.

This clonotype was counted many times. The chain carries TRBV5-1 and TRBJ2-2; 13 bases line up with TRBD2. Germline CDR1 is SGHRS and CDR2 is YFSETQ. V was pared by 6 bases and J by 6 bases, with 8 bases of the junction left unmatched. The CDR3 runs to 16 residues. CDR3 DNA sequence: TGCGCCAGCATAAGGACTAGCGGGGGACGGCCCGGGGAGCTGTTTTTT. Translated, it gives CASIRTSGGRPGELFF.

Many counts were recorded for this clonotype. The V call is TRBV9, the J call TRBJ1-1; D is undetermined. V lost 0 bases to trimming and J lost 1 base, with 7 bases between them. The CDR3 is 14 amino acids. CDR1 and CDR2 from the germline V gene are SGDLS and YYNGEE. The CDR3 reads CASSVGNQNTEAFF. The CDR3 bases are TGTGCCAGCAGCGTAGGAAACCAGAACACTGAAGCTTTCTTT.

At least ten counts were recorded for this clonotype. The CDR3 DNA reads as TGCAGTGCTAGTCCCCCCCGGGCAGGGTTGAGCGAGCAGTACTTC. It encodes CSASPPRAGLSEQYF. The chain employs TRBV20-1 and TRBJ2-7; possibly TRBD1 for D (5 bases). CDR1 and CDR2 from the germline V gene are DFQATT and SNEGSKA (reference sequence). The CDR3 contains 15 residues. Trimming cost V 3 bases and J 6 bases, with 21 bases left between them.

This clonotype was counted only a few times. The chain employs TRBV11-2 and TRBJ2-7, with D tentatively TRBD1 (6 bases). Trimming left V 5 bases short and J 6 bases short, with 20 bases between. The CDR3 has 15 residues. Germline CDR1 reads SGHAT; CDR2 reads FQNNGV. The CDR3 loop reads CASSPQQGSQFEQYF. The CDR3, as DNA: TGTGCCAGCAGCCCTCAACAGGGTTCACAATTCGAGCAGTACTTC.

The chain has TRBV28 and TRBJ1-2, with unresolved D. V lost 3 bases and J lost 4, with 12 bases in between. Looked up from germline, CDR1 is MDHEN and CDR2 is SYDVKM. CDR3 length: 14 amino acids. CDR3: CASSFGGSPYGYTF. The CDR3 coding sequence is TGTGCCAGCAGTTTCGGAGGGTCCCCCTATGGCTACACCTTC.

The chain combines TRBV28 with TRBJ2-6; TRBD1 matches at 7 bases. Trimming at V came to 6 bases and at J to 0 bases, leaving 14 bases not matched to a gene. This CDR3 has 19 amino acids. Germline V gene sequence: CDR1 MDHEN, CDR2 SYDVKM. CDR3 sequence: CASSIPTGTVISGANVLTF. The CDR3 DNA sequence: TGTGCCAGCAGCATACCTACGGGGACAGTCATCTCTGGGGCCAACGTCCTGACTTTC.

This clonotype occurred many times. The V and J genes are TRBV20-1 and TRBJ1-1; D is undetermined. Trimming left V 6 bases short and J 8 bases short, with 16 bases between. The CDR3 has 12 amino acids. Germline CDR1 reads DFQATT; CDR2 reads SNEGSKA (reference sequence). CDR3: CSAKEGAGEAFF. The CDR3 coding sequence is TGCAGTGCCAAAGAGGGCGCTGGGGAAGCTTTCTTT.

Judged by abundance, this clonotype is medium-sized (0.01 to 0.1%). This chain links TRBV28 with TRBJ2-7; a possible D gene is TRBD2 (6 bases). V lost 5 bases, J lost 2 bases, and 10 bases lay in between. Germline V gene sequence: CDR1 MDHEN, CDR2 SYDVKM. This CDR3 has 13 residues. The CDR3 here is CASSGTDTYEQYF. CDR3 in DNA: TGTGCCAGCAGTGGGACTGATACCTACGAGCAGTACTTC.

This clonotype was detected ten times or more. The genes are TRBV5-1 and TRBJ2-2; D may correspond to TRBD1 or TRBD2 (5 bases each). V was trimmed by 0 bases and J by 4 bases, leaving 10 bases between them. Germline-derived CDR1 and CDR2 are SGHRS and YFSETQ. The CDR3 contains 15 residues. The DNA for the CDR3 is TGCGCCAGCAGCTTGGGGCAGGGAGCCACCGGGGAGCTGTTTTTT. Translation gives CASSLGQGATGELFF.

This clonotype was seen ten or more times. The chain joins TRBV10-3 to TRBJ2-1, with TRBD1 matching 8 bases. The length of the CDR3 is 14 residues. The germline gives CDR1 ENHRY, CDR2 SYGVKD. J lost 10 bases, V lost 6 bases, and 11 bases had no gene match. CDR3 region: CAIRGQVGKGEQFF. Written as DNA, the CDR3 is TGTGCCATCAGGGGACAGGTTGGAAAAGGAGAGCAGTTCTTC.